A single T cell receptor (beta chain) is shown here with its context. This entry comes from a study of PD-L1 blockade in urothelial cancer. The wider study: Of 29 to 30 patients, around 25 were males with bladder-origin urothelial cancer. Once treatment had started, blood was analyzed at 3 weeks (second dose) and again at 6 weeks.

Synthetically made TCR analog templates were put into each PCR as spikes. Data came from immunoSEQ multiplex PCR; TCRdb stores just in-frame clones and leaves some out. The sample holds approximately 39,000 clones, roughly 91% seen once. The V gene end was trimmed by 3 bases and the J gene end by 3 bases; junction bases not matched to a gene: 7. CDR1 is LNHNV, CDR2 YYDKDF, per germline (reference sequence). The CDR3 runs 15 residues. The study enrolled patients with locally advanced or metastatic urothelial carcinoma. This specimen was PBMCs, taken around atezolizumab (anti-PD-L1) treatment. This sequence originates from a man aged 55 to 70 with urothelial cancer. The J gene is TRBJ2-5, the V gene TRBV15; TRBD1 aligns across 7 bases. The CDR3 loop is CATSRATGAEETQYF. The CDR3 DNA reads TGTGCCACCAGCAGGGCTACAGGGGCGGAAGAGACCCAGTACTTC.